This TCR beta chain was identified in a study of T cell responses to AZD1222 COVID-19 vaccine. Trimming removed 5 bases at V and 0 bases at J, with 7 bases between. Germline V gene lookup returns CDR1 LNHDA and CDR2 SQIVND (reference sequence). The CDR3 loop spans 13 amino acids. With regard to this clone: The target antigen is unknown.

Study outcomes and limitations: Only after the peak T cell response were repertoires sampled. Donors were mostly white British, more females; clonal diversity possibly underestimated.

Only in-frame clones appear in the TCRdb table, and some are missing; sequencing was by immunoSEQ multiplex PCR. Of 90,000 to 95,000 clones in the sample, roughly 90% were seen once. The genes are TRBV19 and TRBJ1-2; D unresolved. The receptor's source is an adult in good health. The sample here was peripheral blood, taken on day 0 of AZD1222 vaccination. CDR3 DNA: TGTGCCAGTAGTGACTATTCTAACTATGGCTACACCTTC. It yields the protein CASSDYSNYGYTF. The complete variable domain, with remaining parts taken from reference TRBV19 and TRBJ1-2, reads DGGITQSPKYLFRKEGQNVTLSCEQNLNHDAMYWYRQDPGQGLRLIYYSQIVNDFQKGDIAEGYSVSREKKESFPLTVTSAQKNPTAFYLCASSDYSNYGYTFGSGTRLTVV.